These 31 T cell receptor beta chains came from one sample sequenced in a study of blood T cell repertoires in COVID-19. Clones were read by immunoSEQ multiplex PCR, and TCRdb kept only the in-frame ones, dropping some. The table lists about 42,000 clones, around 80% of them singletons. Sequencing used peripheral blood. These receptor sequences come from a man older than 75 with acute or convalescent COVID-19.

Here the CDR3 DNA reads TGTGCCAGCAGTCGAGGTGAGGGGGTTCAAGACTATGGCTACACCTTC. Translating it yields CASSRGEGVQDYGYTF. This chain connects TRBV5-5 to TRBJ1-2, with D maybe TRBD1 (6 bases). The V gene lost 5 bases and the J gene lost 3 bases, with 20 bases spanning the gap. The germline V gene has CDR1 SGHKS and CDR2 YYEKEE (reference sequence). The CDR3 consists of 16 residues.

The genes are TRBV28 and TRBJ1-6; 7 nucleotides line up with TRBD1. CDR3 length equals 18 residues. The germline V gene has CDR1 MDHEN and CDR2 SYDVKM. V lost 1 base and J lost 10; bases outside the gene matches: 16. DNA for the CDR3: TGTGCCAGCAGTTTATCCGTGATAACCAACAGGGGTGGATCACCCCTCCACTTT. This gives the protein CASSLSVITNRGGSPLHF.

The chain is built from TRBV11-2 and TRBJ2-7; 15 bases match TRBD2. With 4 bases clipped from V and 6 bases from J, the junction kept 10 bases outside the gene matches. CDR1 and CDR2 from the germline V gene are SGHAT and FQNNGV. This CDR3 is 17 amino acids long. CDR3 DNA sequence: TGTGCCAGCAGCTCCCCCGGGACTAGCGGGAGGATCGGCGAGCAGTACTTC. It specifies CASSSPGTSGRIGEQYF. The variable domain in full, with the rest retrieved from reference TRBV11-2 and TRBJ2-7, is EAGVAQSPRYKIIEKRQSVAFWCNPISGHATLYWYQQILGQGPKLLIQFQNNGVVDDSQLPKDRFSAERLKGVDSTLKIQPAKLEDSAVYLCASSSPGTSGRIGEQYFGPGTRLTVT.

The J gene is TRBJ1-4, the V gene TRBV4-1; D is perhaps TRBD1 (6 bases). The CDR3 sequence is 13 residues long. Trimming removed 6 bases from V and 5 bases from J, with 10 bases in between. Germline loops: CDR1 MGHRA, CDR2 YSYEKL. The CDR3 protein is CASSQGRNEKLFF. DNA of the CDR3: TGCGCCAGCAGTCAGGGGCGGAATGAAAAACTGTTTTTT.

There are a few counts of this clone. The chain couples TRBV7-2 to TRBJ2-5; TRBD1 aligns across 12 bases. V trimming: 4 bases; J trimming: 4 bases; junction bases outside the gene matches: 4. Germline lookup yields CDR1 SGHTA and CDR2 FQGNSA. The CDR3 spans 15 residues. The CDR3 region has the DNA TGTGCCAGCAGCTGGCAGGGACAGGGGGCAGAGACCCAGTACTTC. Its translation: CASSWQGQGAETQYF.

This chain joins TRBV2 and TRBJ1-1; TRBD1 aligns across 8 bases. The V segment lost 7 bases and the J segment 2 bases; nucleotides outside the gene matches: 6. Germline CDR1 SNHLY, CDR2 FYNNEI. The CDR3 consists of 14 residues. The CDR3 region is CASNGQGGNTEAFF. The CDR3 coding sequence is TGTGCCAGCAATGGACAGGGTGGTAACACTGAAGCTTTCTTT.

The chain uses TRBV11-3 and TRBJ2-2; D might be TRBD2 (5 bases). Germline values: CDR1 SGHNT, CDR2 YENEEA. V lost 4 bases and J 2 bases, leaving 8 bases between the germline ends. The CDR3 spans 14 residues. CDR3 amino acids: CASSSGYNTGELFF. The DNA of the CDR3 is TGTGCCAGCAGCTCGGGGTACAACACCGGGGAGCTGTTTTTT.

This chain uses TRBV5-6 with TRBJ2-5, with 8 bases that match TRBD2. CDR1 SGHDT and CDR2 YYEEEE come from the germline V gene. With V trimmed by 4 bases and J by 2 bases, 7 bases remained unmatched. The CDR3 is 15 amino acids. The CDR3 nucleotides read TGTGCCAGCAGCCGGACAGCGGGGGTACAAGAGACCCAGTACTTC. It yields the protein CASSRTAGVQETQYF.

In its sample, this clone was seen a few times. This sequence joins TRBV5-5 and TRBJ1-4, with D possibly TRBD1 on 6 matching bases. The CDR3 sequence is 16 residues long. Germline CDR1 SGHKS, CDR2 YYEKEE (reference sequence). V was clipped by 3 bases and J by 0 bases, with 12 bases between them. The CDR3 reads CASSYGQMATNEKLFF. The CDR3 nucleotides read TGTGCCAGCAGCTACGGACAGATGGCAACTAATGAAAAACTGTTTTTT.

J is TRBJ2-3 and V is TRBV5-8; 7 bases fit TRBD1. This CDR3 spans 16 amino acids. J gave up 3 bases and V 0 bases, and 7 bases lay outside the gene matches. Germline values: CDR1 SGHTS, CDR2 YDEGEE. The CDR3 DNA follows: TGTGCCAGCAGCTTGGCCTTGGGGACAGTGACAGATACGCAGTATTTT. Translation gives CASSLALGTVTDTQYF.

This clone was observed a handful of times. The V and J genes are TRBV10-1 and TRBJ2-3; TRBD2 is a possible D gene (5 bases). The CDR3 runs 15 residues. The ends were cut back, 4 bases at V and 0 bases at J, with 11 bases in the middle. Germline CDR1 and CDR2: WNHNN and SYGVQD (reference sequence). CDR3 loop: CASSGGPGSTDTQYF. The CDR3 coding sequence is TGCGCCAGCAGTGGCGGTCCGGGAAGCACAGATACGCAGTATTTT.

CDR3 sequence (DNA): TGCAGTGCTAGTATTCCGGGGGATAGCACAGATACGCAGTATTTT. Its translation is CSASIPGDSTDTQYF. The chain links TRBV20-1 to TRBJ2-3, with D possibly matching TRBD2 (6 bases). There are 15 residues in the CDR3. Deletions cut 3 bases from V and 0 bases from J, with 13 bases between. CDR1 and CDR2 (germline): DFQATT, SNEGSKA (reference sequence).

This clone turned up a few times. The chain has TRBV7-2 and TRBJ2-3; 8 bases agree with TRBD2. With 1 base clipped from V and 2 bases from J, the junction kept 2 bases outside the gene matches. This CDR3 region has 15 residues. CDR1 and CDR2 from the germline V gene are SGHTA and FQGNSA. In nucleotides, the CDR3 is TGTGCCAGCAGCTTAGAACTAGCGGCCACAGATACGCAGTATTTT. It encodes CASSLELAATDTQYF.

This clone was seen a few times. The chain combines TRBV5-4 with TRBJ2-3; D remains ambiguous. The germline CDR1 and CDR2 sequences are SGHNT and YYREEE (reference sequence). The CDR3 runs 14 residues. The V and J ends lost 0 bases and 2 bases respectively, with 7 bases between them. Here the CDR3 DNA reads TGTGCCAGCAGCTTGGAACTATCCACAGATACGCAGTATTTT. As protein: CASSLELSTDTQYF. Drawing the rest from reference TRBV5-4 and TRBJ2-3, the complete variable domain is ETGVTQSPTHLIKTRGQQVTLRCSSQSGHNTVSWYQQALGQGPQFIFQYYREEENGRGNFPPRFSGLQFPNYSSELNVNALELDDSALYLCASSLELSTDTQYFGPGTRLTVL.

V is TRBV11-2 and J is TRBJ2-4; tentatively, D is TRBD1 (6 bases). Germline CDR1 and CDR2: SGHAT and FQNNGV. Trimming removed 1 base at V and 0 bases at J, with 19 bases between. This CDR3 contains 19 residues. The CDR3 DNA sequence: TGTGCCAGCAGCTTAGCTCCCCCCGTGGGGGCCCTAGCCAAAAACATTCAGTACTTC. Translation: CASSLAPPVGALAKNIQYF.

In DNA form, the CDR3 reads TGTGCCATCAGTGACGAGAACAGGGGGGCCCAAGAGACCCAGTACTTC. Translation: CAISDENRGAQETQYF. V and J are TRBV10-3 and TRBJ2-5; 8 bases are a match to TRBD1. V was pared by 3 bases and J by 1 base, with 7 bases of the junction left unmatched. The germline gives CDR1 ENHRY, CDR2 SYGVKD. The CDR3 has 16 amino acids.

This clone was recorded a few times. The chain is built from TRBV19 and TRBJ1-5; D may be TRBD1 (5 bases). The ends were cut back, 1 base at V and 0 bases at J, with 13 bases in the middle. The germline gives CDR1 LNHDA, CDR2 SQIVND (reference sequence). CDR3 length: 17 amino acids. CDR3 residues: CASSIAAGMGSNQPQHF. CDR3 coding DNA: TGTGCCAGTAGTATAGCGGCAGGGATGGGTAGCAATCAGCCCCAGCATTTT.

This clone has only a few counts. CDR3 in amino acids: CASSSSGRAGETQYF. In nucleotides, the CDR3 is TGCGCCAGCAGCTCCAGCGGGAGGGCCGGGGAGACCCAGTACTTC. The chain uses TRBV5-1 and TRBJ2-5; 10 positions agree with TRBD2. CDR3 size: 15 residues. J gave up 5 bases and V 3 bases, and 7 bases lay outside the gene matches. Germline CDR1 and CDR2: SGHRS and YFSETQ.

The chain uses TRBV5-4 and TRBJ2-1; 10 nucleotides line up with TRBD2. The CDR3 covers 16 residues. The ends lost 4 bases at V and 10 bases at J; junction bases unmatched: 14. Germline assignment: CDR1 SGHNT and CDR2 YYREEE (reference sequence). The CDR3 sequence is CASSQETSSGGREQFF. The CDR3 DNA reads TGTGCCAGCAGCCAAGAAACGTCTAGCGGGGGTCGGGAGCAGTTCTTC.

The V and J genes are TRBV29-1 and TRBJ2-1; possibly TRBD1 for D (5 bases). Germline V gene data show CDR1 as SQVTM and CDR2 as ANQGSEA. The CDR3 is made up of 11 amino acids. V was shortened by 7 bases and J by 4 bases, with 8 bases between the two germline ends. CDR3: CSAYRYNEQFF. Written as DNA, the CDR3 is TGCAGCGCTTACAGGTACAATGAGCAGTTCTTC.

The chain combines TRBV2 with TRBJ1-5; 8 positions match TRBD1. Germline loops: CDR1 SNHLY, CDR2 FYNNEI. Germline trimming cut 3 bases from V and 5 bases from J; bases unmatched to any gene: 3. The CDR3 loop spans 14 amino acids. CDR3 protein: CASSDTGGDQPQHF. CDR3 DNA sequence: TGTGCCAGCAGTGATACAGGGGGGGATCAGCCCCAGCATTTT.

In this sample, this clone turned up once. V gene TRBV14 combines with J gene TRBJ2-1; 7 bases align to TRBD2. Losses at the gene ends were 4 bases for V and 9 bases for J; bases not matched to a gene: 12. This CDR3 comprises 15 residues. Germline lookup yields CDR1 SGHDN and CDR2 FVKESK. The CDR3 loop reads CASSPIGLVTAEQFF. The CDR3 DNA is TGTGCCAGCAGCCCAATAGGACTAGTAACTGCTGAGCAGTTCTTC.

In nucleotides, the CDR3 is TGTGCCAGTAGCTTCGGCGGGGGGCCCGGCTACACCTTC. As protein: CASSFGGGPGYTF. This sequence joins TRBV19 and TRBJ1-2; TRBD1 is a possible D gene (6 bases). The CDR3 spans 13 residues. V lost 6 bases and J 8 bases, leaving 16 bases between the germline ends. Per germline, CDR1 LNHDA and CDR2 SQIVND (reference sequence).

This clone has only one observation. The chain is built from TRBV7-9 and TRBJ2-3; TRBD1 agrees at 7 bases. This CDR3 spans 13 amino acids. The germline gives CDR1 SEHNR, CDR2 FQNEAQ (reference sequence). Germline trimming cut 4 bases from V and 6 bases from J; bases unmatched to any gene: 4. The CDR3 loop reads CASSSRTGDTQYF. The CDR3 DNA reads as TGTGCCAGCAGCTCCAGGACAGGTGATACGCAGTATTTT.

For the CDR3, the DNA is TGTGCCAGTAGTCTAACAGGGGGGAGCAATCAGCCCCAGCATTTT. Its translation is CASSLTGGSNQPQHF. The chain has TRBV19 and TRBJ1-5; 8 bases are shared with TRBD1. Germline V gene data show CDR1 as LNHDA and CDR2 as SQIVND (reference sequence). Germline trimming cut 5 bases from V and 1 base from J; bases unmatched to any gene: 4. This CDR3 is 15 amino acids long.

The V call is TRBV14, the J call TRBJ2-7; unclear D gene. The CDR3 totals 13 residues. Per germline, CDR1 SGHDN and CDR2 FVKESK. V was clipped by 3 bases and J by 4 bases, with 10 bases between them. This CDR3 is CASSQGSGYEQYF. In DNA, the CDR3 is TGTGCCAGCAGCCAGGGCAGTGGGTACGAGCAGTACTTC. Drawing the rest from reference TRBV14 and TRBJ2-7, the complete variable domain is EAGVTQFPSHSVIEKGQTVTLRCDPISGHDNLYWYRRVMGKEIKFLLHFVKESKQDESGMPNNRFLAERTGGTYSTLKVQPAELEDSGVYFCASSQGSGYEQYFGPGTRLTVT.

The chain links TRBV19 to TRBJ1-4; 7 nucleotides align to TRBD1. The V and J ends lost 9 bases and 7 bases, in that order; junction bases with no gene match: 14. The CDR3 runs 15 residues. Germline V gives CDR1 LNHDA, CDR2 SQIVND (reference sequence). The CDR3 DNA follows: TGTGCCAGCCGACGTACCGGGACAGCGGGTGAAAAACTGTTTTTT. Its protein is CASRRTGTAGEKLFF.

The rearrangement uses TRBV9 and TRBJ2-3, with 8 bases that match TRBD1. Trimming cost V 3 bases and J 2 bases; bases outside gene matches: 11. Germline V gene sequence: CDR1 SGDLS, CDR2 YYNGEE. The CDR3 consists of 17 residues. Here the CDR3 DNA reads TGTGCCAGCAGCGCGTCCTACGGACAGGGCGCCACAGATACGCAGTATTTT. Translation gives CASSASYGQGATDTQYF. The complete variable domain, with remaining parts taken from reference TRBV9 and TRBJ2-3, reads DSGVTQTPKHLITATGQRVTLRCSPRSGDLSVYWYQQSLDQGLQFLIQYYNGEERAKGNILERFSAQQFPDLHSELNLSSLELGDSALYFCASSASYGQGATDTQYFGPGTRLTVL.

The chain employs TRBV12-3 or TRBV12-4 and TRBJ2-3; the D gene is possibly TRBD1 (6 bases). V lost 5 bases to trimming and J lost 7 bases, with 10 bases between them. The CDR3 is 12 residues long. CDR3 amino acids: CASSPRGYTQYF. DNA of the CDR3: TGTGCCAGCAGTCCCAGGGGTTATACGCAGTATTTT.

The genes are TRBV5-5 and TRBJ1-4, with no clear D. The CDR3 is 15 residues long. The germline CDR1 and CDR2 sequences are SGHKS and YYEKEE (reference sequence). V was pared by 5 bases and J by 6 bases, with 17 bases between. CDR3 sequence: CASSWAGAADEKLFF. Here the CDR3 DNA reads TGTGCCAGCAGTTGGGCGGGTGCGGCAGATGAAAAACTGTTTTTT.

This rearrangement joins TRBV7-2 to TRBJ2-7, with 11 bases lining up with TRBD2. Looked up from germline, CDR1 is SGHTA and CDR2 is FQGNSA. The CDR3 sequence is 14 residues long. V was pared by 5 bases and J by 6 bases, with 6 bases of the junction left unmatched. In nucleotides, the CDR3 is TGTGCCAGCAGCGCGACTAGCGGGGTCGGCGAGCAGTACTTC. Its protein is CASSATSGVGEQYF.